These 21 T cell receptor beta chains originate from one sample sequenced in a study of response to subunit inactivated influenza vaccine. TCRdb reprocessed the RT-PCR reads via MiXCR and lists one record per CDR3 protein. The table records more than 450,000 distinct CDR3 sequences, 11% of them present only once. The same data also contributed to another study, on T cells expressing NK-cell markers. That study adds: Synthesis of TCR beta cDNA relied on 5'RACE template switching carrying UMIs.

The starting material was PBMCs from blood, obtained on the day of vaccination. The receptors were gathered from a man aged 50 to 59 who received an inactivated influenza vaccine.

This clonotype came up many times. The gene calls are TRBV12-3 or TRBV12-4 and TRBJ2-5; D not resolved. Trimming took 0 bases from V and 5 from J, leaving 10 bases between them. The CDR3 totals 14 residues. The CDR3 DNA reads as TGTGCCAGCAGTTTAGCCGGCCAGTCGGAGACCCAGTACTTC. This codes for CASSLAGQSETQYF.

CDR3 nucleotides: TGTGCCAGCTCAAGGACGGCTACCCAAGAGACCCAGTACTTC. This translates into CASSRTATQETQYF. The chain links TRBV18 to TRBJ2-5, with D unclear. Trimming stripped 5 bases from V and 1 base from J, with 11 bases between. The germline V gene has CDR1 KGHSH and CDR2 LQKENI. The CDR3 has 14 residues.

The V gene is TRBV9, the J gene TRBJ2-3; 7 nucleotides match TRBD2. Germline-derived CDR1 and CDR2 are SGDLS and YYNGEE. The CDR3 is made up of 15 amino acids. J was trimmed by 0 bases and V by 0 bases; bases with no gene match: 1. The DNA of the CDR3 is TGTGCCAGCAGCGTAGGCGGGAGTAGCACAGATACGCAGTATTTT. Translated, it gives CASSVGGSSTDTQYF.

In DNA form, the CDR3 reads TGTGCCAGCAGTAATCGTCGGGACGACATTCAGTACTTC. Translation gives CASSNRRDDIQYF. The chain is built from TRBV6-2 or TRBV6-3 and TRBJ2-4; D possibly uses TRBD1 or TRBD2 (5 bases each). Germline lookup yields CDR1 MNHEY and CDR2 SVGEGT. The germline V and J ends were trimmed by 5 bases and 8 bases, with 13 bases remaining between them. This CDR3 spans 13 amino acids.

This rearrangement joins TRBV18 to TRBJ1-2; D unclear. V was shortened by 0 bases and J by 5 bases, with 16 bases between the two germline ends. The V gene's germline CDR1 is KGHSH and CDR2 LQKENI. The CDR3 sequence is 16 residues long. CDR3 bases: TGTGCCAGCTCACCACCGGGTGTAGAGCCCGCGTATGGCTACACCTTC. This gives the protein CASSPPGVEPAYGYTF.

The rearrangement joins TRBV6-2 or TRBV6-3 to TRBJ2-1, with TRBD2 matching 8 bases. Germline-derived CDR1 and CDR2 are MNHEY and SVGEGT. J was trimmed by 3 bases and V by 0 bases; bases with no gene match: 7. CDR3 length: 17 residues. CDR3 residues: CASSYSITSGHYNEQFF. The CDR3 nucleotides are TGTGCCAGCAGTTACTCGATTACTAGCGGCCACTACAATGAGCAGTTCTTC.

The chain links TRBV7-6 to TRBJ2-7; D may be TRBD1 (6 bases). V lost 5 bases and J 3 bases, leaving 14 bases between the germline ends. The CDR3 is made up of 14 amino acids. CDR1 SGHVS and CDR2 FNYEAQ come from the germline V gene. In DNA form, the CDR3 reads TGTGCCAGCAGCGAAGGGGACACCTACTACGAGCAGTACTTC. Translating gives CASSEGDTYYEQYF.

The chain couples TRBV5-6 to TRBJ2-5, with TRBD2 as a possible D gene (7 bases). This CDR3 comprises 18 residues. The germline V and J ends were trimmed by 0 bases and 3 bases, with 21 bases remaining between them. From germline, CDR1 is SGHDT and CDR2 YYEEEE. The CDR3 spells CASSLVGGAYSHKETQYF. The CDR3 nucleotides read TGTGCCAGCAGCTTGGTTGGGGGGGCCTATTCCCATAAAGAGACCCAGTACTTC.

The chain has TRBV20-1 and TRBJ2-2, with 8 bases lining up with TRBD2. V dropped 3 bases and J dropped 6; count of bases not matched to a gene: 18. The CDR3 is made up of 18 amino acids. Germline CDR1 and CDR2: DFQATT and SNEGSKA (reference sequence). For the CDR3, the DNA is TGCAGTGCTAGCGATTTGGCTAGCGGGCCTCCAAGGGCCGGGGAGCTGTTTTTT. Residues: CSASDLASGPPRAGELFF.

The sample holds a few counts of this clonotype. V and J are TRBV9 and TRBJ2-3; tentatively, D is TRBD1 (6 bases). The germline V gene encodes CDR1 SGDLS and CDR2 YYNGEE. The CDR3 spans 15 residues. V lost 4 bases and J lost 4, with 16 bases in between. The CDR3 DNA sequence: TGTGCCAGCAGCCTTATCTCGACAGGTGCAGATACGCAGTATTTT. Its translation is CASSLISTGADTQYF.

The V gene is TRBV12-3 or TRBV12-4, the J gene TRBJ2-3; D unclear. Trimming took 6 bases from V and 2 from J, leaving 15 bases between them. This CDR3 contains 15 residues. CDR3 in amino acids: CASSSPVTHTDTQYF. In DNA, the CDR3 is TGTGCCAGCAGCTCCCCGGTGACTCACACAGATACGCAGTATTTT.

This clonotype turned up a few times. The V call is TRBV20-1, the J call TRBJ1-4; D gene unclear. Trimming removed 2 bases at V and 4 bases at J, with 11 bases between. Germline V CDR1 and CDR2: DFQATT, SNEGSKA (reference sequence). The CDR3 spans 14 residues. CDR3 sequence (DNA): TGCAGTGCTAGACAGGAGCGGGGTAATGAAAAACTGTTTTTT. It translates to CSARQERGNEKLFF.

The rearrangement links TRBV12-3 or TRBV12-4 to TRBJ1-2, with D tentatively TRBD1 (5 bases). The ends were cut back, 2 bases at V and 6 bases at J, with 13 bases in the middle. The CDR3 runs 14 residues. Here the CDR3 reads CASSLNPGWNGYTF. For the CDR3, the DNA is TGTGCCAGCAGTTTAAACCCAGGGTGGAATGGCTACACCTTC.

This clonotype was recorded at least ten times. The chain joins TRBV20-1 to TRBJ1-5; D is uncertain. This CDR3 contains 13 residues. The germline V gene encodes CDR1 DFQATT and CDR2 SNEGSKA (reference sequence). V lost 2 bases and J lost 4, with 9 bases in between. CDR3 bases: TGCAGTGCTAGAAAAGGGAGTAATCAGCCCCAGCATTTT. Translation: CSARKGSNQPQHF.

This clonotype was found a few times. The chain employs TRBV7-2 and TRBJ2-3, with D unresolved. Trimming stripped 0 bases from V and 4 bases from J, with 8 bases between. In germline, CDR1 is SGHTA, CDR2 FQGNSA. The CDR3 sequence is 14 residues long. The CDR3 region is CASSLAQVSDTQYF. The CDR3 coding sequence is TGTGCCAGCAGCTTAGCACAAGTTTCAGATACGCAGTATTTT.

As DNA, the CDR3 is TGCAGTGCTAGAGCGGGACAGCCTCCCGGGGAGCAGTACTTC. Translating it yields CSARAGQPPGEQYF. The chain employs TRBV20-1 and TRBJ2-7; TRBD1 matches 7 bases. The germline V gene has CDR1 DFQATT and CDR2 SNEGSKA (reference sequence). Trimming took 1 base from V and 7 from J; bases not matched to a gene: 10. The CDR3 extends over 14 amino acids.

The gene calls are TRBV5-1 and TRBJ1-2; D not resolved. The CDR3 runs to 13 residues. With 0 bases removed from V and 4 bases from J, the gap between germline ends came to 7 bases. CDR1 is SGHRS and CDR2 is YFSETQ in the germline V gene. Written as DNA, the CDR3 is TGCGCCAGCAGCTTGGGCGGGATCTATGGCTACACCTTC. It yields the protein CASSLGGIYGYTF.

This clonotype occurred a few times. CDR3 DNA: TGCAGCGTCGCCCTCGGGCCAGAGACCCAGTACTTC. Translation gives CSVALGPETQYF. The gene calls are TRBV29-1 and TRBJ2-5, with D hard to call. CDR1 SQVTM and CDR2 ANQGSEA come from the germline V gene. Trimming cost V 6 bases and J 4 bases, with 12 bases left between them. This CDR3 has 12 amino acids.

CDR3 DNA: TGTGCCATCAATCTTTCCGGGACAGGGGTGGAGGGCTACACCTTC. Amino acids: CAINLSGTGVEGYTF. The V call is TRBV10-3, the J call TRBJ1-2; TRBD1 matches 10 bases. Germline V gene data show CDR1 as ENHRY and CDR2 as SYGVKD. Trimming removed 7 bases from V and 8 bases from J; junction bases left unmatched: 13. The CDR3 loop spans 15 amino acids.

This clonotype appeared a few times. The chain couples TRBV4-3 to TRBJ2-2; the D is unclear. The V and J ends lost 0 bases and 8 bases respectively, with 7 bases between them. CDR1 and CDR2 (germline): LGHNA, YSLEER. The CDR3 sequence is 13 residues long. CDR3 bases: TGCGCCAGCAGCCAAGATTATTGGGGGGAGCTGTTTTTT. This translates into CASSQDYWGELFF.

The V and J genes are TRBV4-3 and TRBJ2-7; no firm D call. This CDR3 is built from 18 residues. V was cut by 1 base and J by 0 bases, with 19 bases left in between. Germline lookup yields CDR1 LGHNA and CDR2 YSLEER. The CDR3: CASSQGSQTPLSSYEQYF. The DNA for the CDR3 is TGCGCCAGCAGCCAAGGTTCCCAGACACCCCTGAGCTCCTACGAGCAGTACTTC.